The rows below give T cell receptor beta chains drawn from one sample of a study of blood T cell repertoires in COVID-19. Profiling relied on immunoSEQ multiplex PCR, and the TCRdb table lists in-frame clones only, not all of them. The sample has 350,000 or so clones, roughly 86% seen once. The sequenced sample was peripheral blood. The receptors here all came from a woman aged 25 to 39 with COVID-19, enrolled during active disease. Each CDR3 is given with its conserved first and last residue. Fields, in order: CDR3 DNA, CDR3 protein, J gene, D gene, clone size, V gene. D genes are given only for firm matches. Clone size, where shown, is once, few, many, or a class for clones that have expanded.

TGCGCCAGCAGCGGCGGACTAGCGGGAGATGAGCAGTTCTTC,CASSGGLAGDEQFF,TRBJ2-1,TRBD2,NA,TRBV5-1
TGTGCCAGCAGCGGCGGGGGGAGAGCTTTCTTT,CASSGGGRAFF,TRBJ1-1,NA,NA,TRBV6-5
TGTGCCAGTAGTGGAGGACAGGTCTCCTACGAGCAGTACTTC,CASSGGQVSYEQYF,TRBJ2-7,TRBD1,NA,TRBV19
TGTGCCAGCAGCGCTTACGCAGGGGGCAAAACTAATGAAAAACTGTTTTTT,CASSAYAGGKTNEKLFF,TRBJ1-4,TRBD1,NA,TRBV28
TGTGCCACCAGCAGAGTTTCCGGGACCAGGGGTGAAAAACTGTTTTTT,CATSRVSGTRGEKLFF,TRBJ1-4,NA,once,TRBV15
TGTGCCAGCAGCCAAGATCTCGGGACAGGCCGGCAGTACTTC,CASSQDLGTGRQYF,TRBJ2-7,TRBD1,NA,TRBV14
TGCGCCAGCAGCCCGCTAGCCCTTGCAACTAATGAAAAACTGTTTTTT,CASSPLALATNEKLFF,TRBJ1-4,NA,NA,TRBV4-3
TGTGCCAGCAGCGTCCGACAGGGCGAGGAAAAACTGTTTTTT,CASSVRQGEEKLFF,TRBJ1-4,TRBD1,many,TRBV5-5
TGTGCCAGCATTCTGACTAGCGGGAGAGTCTACGAGCAGTACTTC,CASILTSGRVYEQYF,TRBJ2-7,TRBD2,once,TRBV6-4
TGCAGCGTTACCGGGGGGTCCGGAAACACCATATATTTT,CSVTGGSGNTIYF,TRBJ1-3,NA,NA,TRBV29-1
TGTGCCAGCAGTGAAGCGGTAGCGGGAGATACGCAGTATTTT,CASSEAVAGDTQYF,TRBJ2-3,TRBD2,NA,TRBV6-1
TGTGCCAGCAGCTTGGACAGGTTTTCCTACGAGCAGTACTTC,CASSLDRFSYEQYF,TRBJ2-7,NA,few,TRBV5-6
TGTGCCAGCAGCCTCGACAGCATGTCCCTCCGGGAGCAGTTCTTC,CASSLDSMSLREQFF,TRBJ2-1,NA,NA,TRBV5-8
TGTGCCAGCAGTTTTAATACGGGGTTAGCTAACTATGGCTACACCTTC,CASSFNTGLANYGYTF,TRBJ1-2,NA,NA,TRBV27
TGTGCCAGCAGTTTAATCAGGACTACTAGCGAGCAGTACTTC,CASSLIRTTSEQYF,TRBJ2-7,NA,once,TRBV28
TGTGCCAGTAGTAGCGGGACAGGCATCCTAGAAAAACTGTTTTTT,CASSSGTGILEKLFF,TRBJ1-4,TRBD1,NA,TRBV19
TGTGCCAGCAGCTTACGATTACAGGGGGAGTGGGACGAGCAGTACTTC,CASSLRLQGEWDEQYF,TRBJ2-7,TRBD1,NA,TRBV9
TGTGCCAGCAGTTTACTTCCCGGGGTTGGCGAGCAGTACTTC,CASSLLPGVGEQYF,TRBJ2-7,NA,NA,TRBV28
TGTGCCAGCAGTTTAGGAGGGAATCCTACCCTGAACACTGAAGCTTTCTTT,CASSLGGNPTLNTEAFF,TRBJ1-1,NA,NA,TRBV27
TGTGCCAGCAGTTTCAGGGGGAATTCACCCCTCCACTTT,CASSFRGNSPLHF,TRBJ1-6,TRBD1,NA,TRBV28
TGCGCCAGCAGCCCAGGGGACAGTAGCAATCAGCCCCAGCATTTT,CASSPGDSSNQPQHF,TRBJ1-5,TRBD1,NA,TRBV5-1
TGTGCCATCAGCGAAGATCCCGGGACAGGGACGAACACCGGGGAGCTGTTTTTT,CAISEDPGTGTNTGELFF,TRBJ2-2,TRBD1,once,TRBV10-3
TGTGCCAGCAGCATCTTGCCGGGGGGTGCAAATCAGCCCCAGCATTTT,CASSILPGGANQPQHF,TRBJ1-5,NA,few,TRBV4-2
TGCGCCAGCAGCCAAGTGTGGGGTGCGGGGGGGTACAATGAGCAGTTCTTC,CASSQVWGAGGYNEQFF,TRBJ2-1,TRBD2,NA,TRBV4-1
TGTGCCAGCAGCGTAGCGAGTTCTGGGGCCAACGTCCTGACTTTC,CASSVASSGANVLTF,TRBJ2-6,NA,NA,TRBV9
TGTGCCAGCAGTTCGTACAGGGGCGGCTACACCTTC,CASSSYRGGYTF,TRBJ1-2,TRBD1,NA,TRBV27
TGTGCCAGTAGTGGGCGGGAGGGCCAGGGTAATGAGCAGTTCTTC,CASSGREGQGNEQFF,TRBJ2-1,TRBD2,NA,TRBV19
TGCAGTGCTAGTTCTTCTCTCGGGAGGGCTGACTACGAGCAGTACTTC,CSASSSLGRADYEQYF,TRBJ2-7,TRBD2,few,TRBV20-1